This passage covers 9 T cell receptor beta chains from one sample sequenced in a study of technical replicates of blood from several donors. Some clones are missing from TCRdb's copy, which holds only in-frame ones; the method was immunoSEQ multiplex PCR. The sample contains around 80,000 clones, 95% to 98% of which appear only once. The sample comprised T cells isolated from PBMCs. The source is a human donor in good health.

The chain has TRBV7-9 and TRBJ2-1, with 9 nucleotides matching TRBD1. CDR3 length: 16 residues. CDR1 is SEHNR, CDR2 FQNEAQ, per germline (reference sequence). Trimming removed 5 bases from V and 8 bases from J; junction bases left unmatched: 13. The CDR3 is CASSPSGTGWFDEQFF. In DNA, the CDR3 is TGTGCCAGCAGCCCGTCGGGGACAGGGTGGTTCGATGAGCAGTTCTTC.

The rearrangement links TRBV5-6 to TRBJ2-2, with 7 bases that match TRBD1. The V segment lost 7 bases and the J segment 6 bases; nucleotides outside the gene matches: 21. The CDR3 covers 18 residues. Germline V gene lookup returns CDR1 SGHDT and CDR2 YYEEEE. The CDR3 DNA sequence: TGTGCCAGCGGCTGGGAGACAGGGAACCCTCGTCGCCCCGGGGAGCTGTTTTTT. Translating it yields CASGWETGNPRRPGELFF. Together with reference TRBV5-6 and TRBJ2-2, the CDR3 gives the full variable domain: DAGVTQSPTHLIKTRGQQVTLRCSPKSGHDTVSWYQQALGQGPQFIFQYYEEEERQRGNFPDRFSGHQFPNYSSELNVNALLLGDSALYLCASGWETGNPRRPGELFFGEGSRLTVL.

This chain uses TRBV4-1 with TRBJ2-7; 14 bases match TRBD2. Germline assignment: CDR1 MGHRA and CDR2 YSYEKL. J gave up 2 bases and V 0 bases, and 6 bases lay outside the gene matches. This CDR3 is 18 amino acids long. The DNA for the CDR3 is TGCGCCAGCAGCCAAGAAGGTGGGACTAGCGGGAGCCCCTACGAGCAGTACTTC. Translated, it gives CASSQEGGTSGSPYEQYF.

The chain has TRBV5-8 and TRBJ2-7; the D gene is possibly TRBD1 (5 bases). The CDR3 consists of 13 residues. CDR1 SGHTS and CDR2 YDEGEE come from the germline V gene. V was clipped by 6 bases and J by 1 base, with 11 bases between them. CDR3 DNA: TGTGCCAGCACCTTCCGACAGTCCTACGAGCAGTACTTC. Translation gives CASTFRQSYEQYF.

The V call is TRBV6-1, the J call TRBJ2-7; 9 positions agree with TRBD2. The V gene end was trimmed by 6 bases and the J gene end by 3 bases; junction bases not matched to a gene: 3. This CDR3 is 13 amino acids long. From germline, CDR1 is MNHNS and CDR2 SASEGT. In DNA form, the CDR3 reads TGTGCCAGCAGCCTAGCGGGGAGCTACGAGCAGTACTTC. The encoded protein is CASSLAGSYEQYF.

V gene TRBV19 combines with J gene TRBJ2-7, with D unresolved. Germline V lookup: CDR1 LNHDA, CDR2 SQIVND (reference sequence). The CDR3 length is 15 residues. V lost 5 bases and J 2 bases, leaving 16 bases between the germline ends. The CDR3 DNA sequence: TGTGCCAGTAGTCTCGTTGGCGCGGCCCCCTACGAGCAGTACTTC. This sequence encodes CASSLVGAAPYEQYF.

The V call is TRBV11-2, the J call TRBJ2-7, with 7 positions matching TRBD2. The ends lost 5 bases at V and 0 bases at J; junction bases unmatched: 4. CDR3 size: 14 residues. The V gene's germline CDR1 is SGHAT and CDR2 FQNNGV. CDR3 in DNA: TGTGCCAGCAGCCTGGGGAGGGGCTCCTACGAGCAGTACTTC. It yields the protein CASSLGRGSYEQYF.

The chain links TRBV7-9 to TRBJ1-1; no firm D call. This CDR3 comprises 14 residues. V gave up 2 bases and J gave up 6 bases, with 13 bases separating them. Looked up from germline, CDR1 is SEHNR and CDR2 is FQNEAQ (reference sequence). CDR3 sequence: CASSLRNGEAEAFF. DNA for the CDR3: TGTGCCAGCAGCTTACGTAATGGGGAGGCTGAAGCTTTCTTT.

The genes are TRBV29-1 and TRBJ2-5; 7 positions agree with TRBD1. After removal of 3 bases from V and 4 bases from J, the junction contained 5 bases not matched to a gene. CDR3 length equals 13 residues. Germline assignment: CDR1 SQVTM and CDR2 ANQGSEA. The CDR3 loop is CSVDQPGGETQYF. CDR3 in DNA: TGCAGCGTTGACCAACCAGGGGGAGAGACCCAGTACTTC.